This TCR beta chain was sequenced for a study of Tregs in tolerant kidney transplant recipients. The study, taken as a whole, reports: Biological reproducibility was not directly addressed, but technical replication error appeared minimal.

Note on this clone: Its antigen is undetermined.

Some clones are missing from TCRdb's copy, which holds only in-frame ones; the method was immunoSEQ multiplex PCR. The sample includes some 110,000 clones, roughly nine tenths of them seen just once. V was shortened by 0 bases and J by 7 bases, with 14 bases between the two germline ends. The germline gives CDR1 SGHKS, CDR2 YYEKEE (reference sequence). The CDR3 sequence is 15 residues long. This sequence originates from a human donor in good health. The chain couples TRBV5-5 to TRBJ2-1, with D maybe TRBD2 (6 bases). Material: CD4+ T cells from blood. The CDR3 protein is CASSLVLVGGNEQFF. The CDR3 region has the DNA TGTGCCAGCAGCTTGGTATTAGTCGGGGGAAATGAGCAGTTCTTC. Using reference TRBV5-5 and TRBJ2-1 for the parts outside the CDR3, the full variable domain is DAGVTQSPTHLIKTRGQQVTLRCSPISGHKSVSWYQQVLGQGPQFIFQYYEKEERGRGNFPDRFSARQFPNYSSELNVNALLLGDSALYLCASSLVLVGGNEQFFGPGTRLTVL.